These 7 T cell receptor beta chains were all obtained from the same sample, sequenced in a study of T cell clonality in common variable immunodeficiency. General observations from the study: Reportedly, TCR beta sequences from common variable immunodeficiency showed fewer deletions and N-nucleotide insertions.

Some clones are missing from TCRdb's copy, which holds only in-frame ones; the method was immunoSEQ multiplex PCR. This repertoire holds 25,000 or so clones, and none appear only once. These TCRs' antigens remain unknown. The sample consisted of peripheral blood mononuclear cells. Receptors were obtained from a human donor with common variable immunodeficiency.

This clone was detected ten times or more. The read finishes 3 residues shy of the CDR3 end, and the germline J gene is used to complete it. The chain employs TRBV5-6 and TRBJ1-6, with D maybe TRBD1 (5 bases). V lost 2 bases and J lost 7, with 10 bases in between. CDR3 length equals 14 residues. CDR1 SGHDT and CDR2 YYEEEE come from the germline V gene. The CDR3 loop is CASSFDSENSPLHF. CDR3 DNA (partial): TGTGCCAGCAGCTTCGACAGCGAGAATTCACCC.

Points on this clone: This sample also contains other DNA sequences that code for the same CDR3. CDR3 bases read: TGTGCCAGCAGCTCGGGACTAGCGGCCCTGTACGAG. It codes for CASSSGLAALYE. The whole CDR3 is CASSSGLAALYEQYF. The chain couples TRBV7-2 to TRBJ2-7; 11 bases line up with TRBD2. The read ends 3 residues shy of where the CDR3 ends; the end is completed using the germline J gene. The CDR3 is made up of 15 amino acids. The V gene's germline CDR1 is SGHTA and CDR2 FQGNSA. Trimming at V came to 4 bases and at J to 4 bases, leaving 6 bases not matched to a gene.

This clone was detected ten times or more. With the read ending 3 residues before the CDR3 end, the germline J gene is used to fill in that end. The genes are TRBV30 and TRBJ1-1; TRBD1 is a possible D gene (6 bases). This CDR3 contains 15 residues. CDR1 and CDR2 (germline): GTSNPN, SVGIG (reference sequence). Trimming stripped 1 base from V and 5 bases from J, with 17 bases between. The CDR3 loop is CAWSEGWTANTEAFF. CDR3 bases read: TGTGCCTGGAGTGAGGGGTGGACAGCTAATACTGAA.

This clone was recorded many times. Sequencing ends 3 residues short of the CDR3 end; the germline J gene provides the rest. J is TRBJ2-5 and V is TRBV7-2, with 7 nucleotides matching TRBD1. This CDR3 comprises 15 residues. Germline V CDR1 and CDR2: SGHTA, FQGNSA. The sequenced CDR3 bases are TGTGCCAGCAGCTTCAACAGGGGTGGTGTGAAAACC. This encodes CASSFNRGGVKT. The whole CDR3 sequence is CASSFNRGGVKTQYF.

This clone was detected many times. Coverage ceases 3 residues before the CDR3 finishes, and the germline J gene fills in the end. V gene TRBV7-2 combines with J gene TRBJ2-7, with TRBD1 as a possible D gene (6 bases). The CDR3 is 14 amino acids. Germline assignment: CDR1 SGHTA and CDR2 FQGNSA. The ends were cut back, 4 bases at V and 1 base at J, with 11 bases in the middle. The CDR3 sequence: CASSSTTGSYEQYF. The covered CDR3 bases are TGTGCCAGCAGCTCGACAACAGGGTCCTACGAG.

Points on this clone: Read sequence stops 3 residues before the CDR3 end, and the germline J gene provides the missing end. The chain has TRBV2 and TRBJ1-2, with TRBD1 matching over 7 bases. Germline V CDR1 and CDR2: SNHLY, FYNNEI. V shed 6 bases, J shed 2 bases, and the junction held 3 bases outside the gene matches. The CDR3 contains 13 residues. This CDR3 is CASSATGNYGYTF. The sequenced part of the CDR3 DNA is TGTGCCAGCAGCGCGACAGGGAACTATGGC.

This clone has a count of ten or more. The covered CDR3 bases are TGTGCCAGCTCACCAGCGGCAGGGTCTTACAATGAG. It specifies CASSPAAGSYNE. The full-length CDR3 reads as CASSPAAGSYNEQFF. This sequence joins TRBV18 and TRBJ2-1; tentatively, D is TRBD1 (5 bases). The observed sequence ends 3 residues before the CDR3 terminus, with the missing tail filled in from the germline J gene. The CDR3 length is 15 residues. Per germline, CDR1 KGHSH and CDR2 LQKENI. Trimming removed 2 bases from V and 4 bases from J, with 12 bases in between. Looking up the rest from reference TRBV18 and TRBJ2-1 gives the full variable domain: NAGVMQNPRHLVRRRGQEARLRCSPMKGHSHVYWYRQLPEEGLKFMVYLQKENIIDESGMPKERFSAEFPKEGPSILRIQQVVRGDSAAYFCASSPAAGSYNEQFFGPGTRLTVL.